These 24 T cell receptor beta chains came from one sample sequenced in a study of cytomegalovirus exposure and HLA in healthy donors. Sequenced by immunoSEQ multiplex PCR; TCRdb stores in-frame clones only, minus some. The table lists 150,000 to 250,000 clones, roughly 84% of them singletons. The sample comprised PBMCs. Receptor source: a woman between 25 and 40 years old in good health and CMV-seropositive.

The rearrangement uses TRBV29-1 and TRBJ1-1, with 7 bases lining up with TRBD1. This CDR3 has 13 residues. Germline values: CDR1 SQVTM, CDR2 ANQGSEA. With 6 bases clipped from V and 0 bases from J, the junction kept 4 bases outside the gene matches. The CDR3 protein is CSVNRGLNTEAFF. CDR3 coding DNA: TGCAGCGTAAACAGGGGACTGAACACTGAAGCTTTCTTT.

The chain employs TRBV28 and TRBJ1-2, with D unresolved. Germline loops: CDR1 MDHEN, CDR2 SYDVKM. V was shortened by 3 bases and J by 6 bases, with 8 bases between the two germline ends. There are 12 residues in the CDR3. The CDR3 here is CASSLAADGYTF. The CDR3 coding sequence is TGTGCCAGCAGTTTGGCCGCGGATGGCTACACCTTC.

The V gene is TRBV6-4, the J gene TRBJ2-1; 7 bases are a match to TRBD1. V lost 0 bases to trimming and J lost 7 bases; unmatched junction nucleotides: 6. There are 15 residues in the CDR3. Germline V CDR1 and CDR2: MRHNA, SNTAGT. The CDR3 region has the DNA TGTGCCAGCAGTGACTCGACAGGGTCGGTAAATGAGCAGTTCTTC. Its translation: CASSDSTGSVNEQFF.

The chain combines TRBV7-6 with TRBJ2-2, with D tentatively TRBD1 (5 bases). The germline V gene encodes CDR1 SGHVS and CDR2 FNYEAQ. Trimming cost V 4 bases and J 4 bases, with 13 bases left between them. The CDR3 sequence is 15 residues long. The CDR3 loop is CASSSAGQFTGELFF. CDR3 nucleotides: TGTGCCAGCAGCTCCGCTGGACAATTCACCGGGGAGCTGTTTTTT.

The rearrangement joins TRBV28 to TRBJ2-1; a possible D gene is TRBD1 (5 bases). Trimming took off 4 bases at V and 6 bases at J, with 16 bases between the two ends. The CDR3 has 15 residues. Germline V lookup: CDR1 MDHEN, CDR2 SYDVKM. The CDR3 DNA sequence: TGTGCCAGCAGTTCCCGACCGACAGCGCTCAATGAGCAGTTCTTC. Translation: CASSSRPTALNEQFF.

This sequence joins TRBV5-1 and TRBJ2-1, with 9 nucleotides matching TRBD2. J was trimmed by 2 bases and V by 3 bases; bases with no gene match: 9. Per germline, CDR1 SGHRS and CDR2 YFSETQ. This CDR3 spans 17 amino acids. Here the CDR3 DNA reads TGCGCCAGCAGCTGGTATAGCGGGAGCATCACCTACAATGAGCAGTTCTTC. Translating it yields CASSWYSGSITYNEQFF.

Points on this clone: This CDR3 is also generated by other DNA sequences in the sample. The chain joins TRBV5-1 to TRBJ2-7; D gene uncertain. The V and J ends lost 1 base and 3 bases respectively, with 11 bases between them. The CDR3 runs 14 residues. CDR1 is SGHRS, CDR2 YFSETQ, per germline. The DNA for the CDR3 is TGCGCCAGCAGCTTGATCGGCGGAAACTACGAGCAGTACTTC. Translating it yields CASSLIGGNYEQYF.

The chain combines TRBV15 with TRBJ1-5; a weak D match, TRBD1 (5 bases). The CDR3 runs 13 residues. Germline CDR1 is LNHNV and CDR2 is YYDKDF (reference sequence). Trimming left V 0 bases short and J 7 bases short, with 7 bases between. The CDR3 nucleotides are TGTGCCACCAGCAGAGATGGGGGGCAGCCCCAGCATTTT. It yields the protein CATSRDGGQPQHF.

The CDR3 region has the DNA TGTGCCAGCAGCTTACTCGGGACTTCCAGCTCCTACGAGCAGTACTTC. Translation: CASSLLGTSSSYEQYF. This chain links TRBV11-2 with TRBJ2-7; D might be TRBD2 (6 bases). V lost 2 bases, J lost 0 bases, and 14 bases lay in between. Germline V lookup: CDR1 SGHAT, CDR2 FQNNGV. The CDR3 has 16 residues.

The CDR3 region is CASSLTGLNTEAFF. Written as DNA, the CDR3 is TGCGCCAGCAGCTTGACGGGTTTAAACACTGAAGCTTTCTTT. The chain has TRBV5-1 and TRBJ1-1, with no clear D. The germline gives CDR1 SGHRS, CDR2 YFSETQ. CDR3 length: 14 amino acids. The V end was cut by 1 base, the J end by 2 bases, with 9 bases between.

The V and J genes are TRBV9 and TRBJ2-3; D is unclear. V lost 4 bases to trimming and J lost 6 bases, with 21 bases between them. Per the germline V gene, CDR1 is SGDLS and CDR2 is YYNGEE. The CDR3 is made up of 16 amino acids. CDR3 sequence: CASSFSERDEVDTQYF. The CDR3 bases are TGTGCCAGCAGCTTCTCGGAGCGCGATGAGGTGGATACGCAGTATTTT.

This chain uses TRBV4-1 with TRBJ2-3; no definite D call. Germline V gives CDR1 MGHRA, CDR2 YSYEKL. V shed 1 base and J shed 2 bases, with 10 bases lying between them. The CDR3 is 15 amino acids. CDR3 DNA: TGCGCCAGCAGCCAAGTTGCGGAGCCCACAGATACGCAGTATTTT. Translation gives CASSQVAEPTDTQYF.

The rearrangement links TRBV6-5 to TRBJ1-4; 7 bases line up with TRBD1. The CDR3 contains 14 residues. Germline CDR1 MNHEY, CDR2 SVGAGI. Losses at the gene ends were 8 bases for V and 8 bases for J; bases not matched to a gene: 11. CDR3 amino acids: CASGRTGRYEKLFF. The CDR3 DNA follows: TGTGCCAGCGGTAGGACAGGCCGCTACGAAAAACTGTTTTTT.

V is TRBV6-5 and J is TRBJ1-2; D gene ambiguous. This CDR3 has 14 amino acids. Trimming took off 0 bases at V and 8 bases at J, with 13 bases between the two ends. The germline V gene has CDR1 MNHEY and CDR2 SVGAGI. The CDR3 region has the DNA TGTGCCAGCAGTTACTCAGGAGGGAAACAAGGCTACACCTTC. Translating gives CASSYSGGKQGYTF.

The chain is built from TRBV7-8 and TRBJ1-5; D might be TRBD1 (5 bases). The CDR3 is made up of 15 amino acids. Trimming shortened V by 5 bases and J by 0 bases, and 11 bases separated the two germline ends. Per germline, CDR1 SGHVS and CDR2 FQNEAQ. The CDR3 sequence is CASSRGSYSNQPQHF. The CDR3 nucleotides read TGTGCCAGCAGCAGGGGATCCTATAGCAATCAGCCCCAGCATTTT.

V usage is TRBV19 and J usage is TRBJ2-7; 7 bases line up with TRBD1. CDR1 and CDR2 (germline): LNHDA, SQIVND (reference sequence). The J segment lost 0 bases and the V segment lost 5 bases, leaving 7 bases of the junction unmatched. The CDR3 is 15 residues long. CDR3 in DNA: TGTGCCAGTAGTCACTCGACAGGGTCCTCCTACGAGCAGTACTTC. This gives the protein CASSHSTGSSYEQYF.

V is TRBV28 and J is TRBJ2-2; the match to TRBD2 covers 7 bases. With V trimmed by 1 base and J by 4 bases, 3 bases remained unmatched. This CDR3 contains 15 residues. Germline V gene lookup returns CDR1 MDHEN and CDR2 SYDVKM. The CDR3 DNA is TGTGCCAGCAGTTTATACGCTAGCGGCACCGGGGAGCTGTTTTTT. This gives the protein CASSLYASGTGELFF.

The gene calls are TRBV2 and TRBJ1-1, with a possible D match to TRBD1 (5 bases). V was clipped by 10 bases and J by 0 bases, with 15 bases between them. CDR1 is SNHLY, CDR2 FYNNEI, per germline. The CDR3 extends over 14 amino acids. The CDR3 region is CAKPKGSVNTEAFF. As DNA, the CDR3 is TGTGCCAAACCAAAGGGGTCGGTGAACACTGAAGCTTTCTTT.

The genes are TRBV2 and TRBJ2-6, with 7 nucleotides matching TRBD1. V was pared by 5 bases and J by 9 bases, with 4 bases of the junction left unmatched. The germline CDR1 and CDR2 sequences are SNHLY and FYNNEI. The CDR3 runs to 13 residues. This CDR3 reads CASSRQGDNVLTF. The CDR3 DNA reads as TGTGCCAGCAGTAGACAGGGCGACAACGTCCTGACTTTC.

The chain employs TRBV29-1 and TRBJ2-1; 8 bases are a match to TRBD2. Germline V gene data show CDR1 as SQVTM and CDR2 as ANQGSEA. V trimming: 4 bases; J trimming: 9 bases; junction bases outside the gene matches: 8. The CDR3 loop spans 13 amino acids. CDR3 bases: TGCAGCGTTGGCCGGGAGGGCCAGGGTGAGCAGTTCTTC. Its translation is CSVGREGQGEQFF.

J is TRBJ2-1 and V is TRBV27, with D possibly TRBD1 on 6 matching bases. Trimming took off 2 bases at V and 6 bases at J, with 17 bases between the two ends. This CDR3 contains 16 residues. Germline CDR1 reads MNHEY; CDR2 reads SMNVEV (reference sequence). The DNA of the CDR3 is TGTGCCAGCAGTTTAGAAGGTTGGGGGCAAAGCAATGAGCAGTTCTTC. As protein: CASSLEGWGQSNEQFF.

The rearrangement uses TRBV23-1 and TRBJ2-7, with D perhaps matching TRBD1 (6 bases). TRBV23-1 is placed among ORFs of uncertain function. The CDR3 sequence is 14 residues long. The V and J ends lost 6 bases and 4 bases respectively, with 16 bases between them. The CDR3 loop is CASRSDRLTYEQYF. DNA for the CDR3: TGCGCCAGCAGATCGGACAGATTGACGTACGAGCAGTACTTC.

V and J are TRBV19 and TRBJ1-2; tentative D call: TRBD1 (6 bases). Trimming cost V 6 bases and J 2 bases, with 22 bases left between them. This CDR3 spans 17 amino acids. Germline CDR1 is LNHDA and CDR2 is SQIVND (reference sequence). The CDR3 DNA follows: TGTGCCAGTAGCGGGGGGCCGGGGTTTACTTTAAACTATGGCTACACCTTC. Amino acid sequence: CASSGGPGFTLNYGYTF.

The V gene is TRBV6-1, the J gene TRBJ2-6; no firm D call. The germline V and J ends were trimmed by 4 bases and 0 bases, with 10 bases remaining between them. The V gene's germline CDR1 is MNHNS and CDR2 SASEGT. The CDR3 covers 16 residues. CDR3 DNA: TGTGCCAGCAGTGGCTCGCGGCCCTCTGGGGCCAACGTCCTGACTTTC. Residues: CASSGSRPSGANVLTF.